These 7 T cell receptor beta chains came from one sample sequenced in a study of human T cells and chemical hapten exposure. Via MiXCR, TCRdb re-called the RACE reads, giving one row per CDR3 protein. The sample lists about 110,000 distinct CDR3 sequences, 12% occurring once. Sample time point: pre-sensitization, week 0. As for treatment: therapeutic diphenylcyclopropenone sensitization with weekly scalp DPC. The material sequenced was whole blood, taken in connection with sensitization to the hapten diphenylcyclopropenone (DPC). Source of these receptors: a woman between 45 and 65 years old with alopecia areata. Some clones in this sample may be carry-over from other donors' samples.

The sample holds a few counts of this clonotype. The chain carries TRBV28 and TRBJ1-2; the D gene is possibly TRBD1 (5 bases). The CDR3 contains 14 residues. Germline values: CDR1 MDHEN, CDR2 SYDVKM. The V end was cut by 8 bases, the J end by 4 bases, with 17 bases between. The CDR3 DNA is TGTGCCAGCCGCTACCCGGAGGGACCCTATGGCTACACCTTC. Its protein product is CASRYPEGPYGYTF.

V and J are TRBV6-6 and TRBJ2-7; D not resolved. The CDR3 is 12 residues long. Germline CDR1 and CDR2: MNHNY and SVGAGI (reference sequence). The ends were cut back, 5 bases at V and 5 bases at J, with 10 bases in the middle. CDR3 coding DNA: TGTGCCAGCAGTCCCGTACGCGACGAGCAGTACTTC. This codes for CASSPVRDEQYF.

This clonotype was seen a handful of times. The chain combines TRBV5-1 with TRBJ2-5; TRBD1 matches at 7 bases. V shed 4 bases, J shed 5 bases, and the junction held 8 bases outside the gene matches. The CDR3 consists of 14 residues. From germline, CDR1 is SGHRS and CDR2 YFSETQ. The CDR3 protein is CASSPTGSEETQYF. CDR3 DNA: TGCGCCAGCAGCCCGACAGGGTCAGAGGAGACCCAGTACTTC. Full variable domain (remainder filled in from reference TRBV5-1 and TRBJ2-5): KAGVTQTPRYLIKTRGQQVTLSCSPISGHRSVSWYQQTPGQGLQFLFEYFSETQRNKGNFPGRFSGRQFSNSRSEMNVSTLELGDSALYLCASSPTGSEETQYFGPGTRLLVL.

This clonotype showed up many times. The V and J genes are TRBV6-2 or TRBV6-3 and TRBJ1-1; TRBD1 is a possible D gene (6 bases). CDR1 MNHEY and CDR2 SVGEGT come from the germline V gene. The V end lost 2 bases, the J end lost 1 base, and 11 bases lay between the germline ends. This CDR3 is 15 amino acids long. As DNA, the CDR3 is TGTGCCAGCAGTTACGTTAAGGGACAGAACACTGAAGCTTTCTTT. This sequence encodes CASSYVKGQNTEAFF.

This clonotype has at least ten counts. The chain uses TRBV6-5 and TRBJ2-1; no clear D. The V gene's germline CDR1 is MNHEY and CDR2 SVGAGI. This CDR3 region has 14 residues. V lost 2 bases to trimming and J lost 5 bases, with 10 bases between them. CDR3 sequence (DNA): TGTGCCAGCAGTTACATCAGCCCTCACAATGAGCAGTTCTTC. This gives the protein CASSYISPHNEQFF.

This clonotype has a single count. V usage is TRBV7-9 and J usage is TRBJ1-2; D not resolved. V was pared by 2 bases and J by 8 bases, with 12 bases between. CDR1 and CDR2 from the germline V gene are SEHNR and FQNEAQ (reference sequence). This CDR3 comprises 13 residues. CDR3 loop: CASSLQERGGYTF. DNA for the CDR3: TGTGCCAGCAGCTTACAGGAACGTGGCGGCTACACCTTC.

This clonotype was detected many times. The chain employs TRBV7-9 and TRBJ2-1; 8 bases match TRBD2. The V gene end was trimmed by 8 bases and the J gene end by 5 bases; junction bases not matched to a gene: 14. Germline assignment: CDR1 SEHNR and CDR2 FQNEAQ (reference sequence). The CDR3 consists of 16 residues. The CDR3: CASCPAAGGLDNEQFF. The CDR3 nucleotides are TGTGCCAGCTGCCCCGCTGCGGGGGGTCTCGACAATGAGCAGTTCTTC.